The 10 T cell receptor beta chains below come from one sample, sequenced in a study of OX40 agonist ivuxolimab in advanced cancers. Libraries were prepared by immunoSEQ multiplex PCR; TCRdb keeps only in-frame clonotypes and omits some of them. The table lists 55,000 to 90,000 clones, approximately 80% of them singletons, with over 0.95% in the top ten. The specimen comprised CD4+ or CD8+ T cells sorted from blood, sampled in a trial of the OX40 agonist ivuxolimab. The receptors were sampled from an adult with an advanced solid tumor such as melanoma, head and neck, liver or kidney cancer.

The V call is TRBV6-6, the J call TRBJ1-2; no clear D. This CDR3 spans 13 amino acids. The germline gives CDR1 MNHNY, CDR2 SVGAGI (reference sequence). Trimming removed 0 bases at V and 8 bases at J, with 10 bases between. The DNA for the CDR3 is TGTGCCAGCAGTTACTCGAGTTTCGGAGGCTACACCTTC. This sequence encodes CASSYSSFGGYTF.

This clone was picked up a small number of times. The chain combines TRBV19 with TRBJ1-1; D is unresolved. Looked up from germline, CDR1 is LNHDA and CDR2 is SQIVND (reference sequence). Trimming removed 7 bases from V and 5 bases from J, with 14 bases in between. The CDR3 runs to 13 residues. CDR3 bases: TGTGCCAGTAAAGAACCCTCGAAGACTGAAGCTTTCTTT. This sequence encodes CASKEPSKTEAFF.

The chain joins TRBV4-1 to TRBJ2-2; tentatively, D is TRBD1 or TRBD2 (5 bases each). V shed 0 bases and J shed 3 bases, with 17 bases lying between them. Germline V gene sequence: CDR1 MGHRA, CDR2 YSYEKL. The CDR3 is 18 residues long. The CDR3 loop reads CASSQESVRGPHTGELFF. DNA of the CDR3: TGCGCCAGCAGCCAAGAATCCGTCCGGGGACCTCACACCGGGGAGCTGTTTTTT.

V is TRBV27 and J is TRBJ1-2; weak D call: TRBD1 (6 bases). The germline gives CDR1 MNHEY, CDR2 SMNVEV (reference sequence). The CDR3 contains 16 residues. V was shortened by 6 bases and J by 8 bases, with 25 bases between the two germline ends. The CDR3 DNA is TGTGCCAGCAGGACAGGAGGAGGGTTTAAGCGGGGAGGCTACACCTTC. Encoded protein: CASRTGGGFKRGGYTF.

This chain links TRBV11-2 with TRBJ2-2; D gene unclear. In germline, CDR1 is SGHAT, CDR2 FQNNGV. The V end was cut by 0 bases, the J end by 8 bases, with 13 bases between. The CDR3 consists of 15 residues. CDR3 sequence (DNA): TGTGCCAGCAGCTTAGAGGCGGCGGTACGTGGGGAGCTGTTTTTT. Protein sequence: CASSLEAAVRGELFF.

The rearrangement uses TRBV4-1 and TRBJ2-2, with D uncertain. The V gene's germline CDR1 is MGHRA and CDR2 YSYEKL. The CDR3 spans 15 residues. V lost 0 bases and J 7 bases, leaving 12 bases between the germline ends. The CDR3 loop reads CASSQEGSIIGELFF. The CDR3 region has the DNA TGCGCCAGCAGCCAAGAAGGAAGTATAATCGGGGAGCTGTTTTTT.

The J gene is TRBJ1-1, the V gene TRBV6-6, with a possible D match to TRBD1 (6 bases). Between the trimmed V and J ends, which lost 6 bases and 6 bases, there was a span of 20 bases. CDR3 length equals 15 residues. CDR1 and CDR2 from the germline V gene are MNHNY and SVGAGI (reference sequence). In DNA, the CDR3 is TGTGCCAGCAGCAAAGGGGACACGCTAGGTGCTGAAGCTTTCTTT. As protein: CASSKGDTLGAEAFF.

The genes are TRBV7-9 and TRBJ2-7; TRBD1 aligns across 11 bases. Per germline, CDR1 SEHNR and CDR2 FQNEAQ (reference sequence). The CDR3 has 14 amino acids. V lost 0 bases, J lost 6 bases, and 1 base stayed unmatched. In DNA, the CDR3 is TGTGCCAGCAGCTTAGCGGGACAGGGGGGCGAGCAGTACTTC. Amino acids: CASSLAGQGGEQYF.

A single count supports this clone. The chain recombines TRBV9 with TRBJ2-5, with 8 positions matching TRBD2. The J segment lost 3 bases and the V segment lost 4 bases, leaving 2 bases of the junction unmatched. From germline, CDR1 is SGDLS and CDR2 YYNGEE. This CDR3 has 13 residues. The CDR3 DNA reads as TGTGCCAGCAGCTATAGCGGGGAAGAGACCCAGTACTTC. Translation gives CASSYSGEETQYF.

J is TRBJ2-7 and V is TRBV7-8; D not resolved. CDR3 length equals 14 residues. Germline values: CDR1 SGHVS, CDR2 FQNEAQ. V was trimmed by 6 bases and J by 0 bases, leaving 12 bases between them. The CDR3 loop is CASRPGHSSYEQYF. As DNA, the CDR3 is TGTGCCAGCAGGCCTGGCCATAGCTCCTACGAGCAGTACTTC.